The clone carrying this TCR beta chain was recorded at least ten times. CDR3 length: 14 amino acids. V gave up 3 bases and J gave up 6 bases, with 18 bases separating them. The germline V gene has CDR1 DFQATT and CDR2 SNEGSKA (reference sequence). The sample originates from a study of T-cell reconstitution after alpha-beta-depleted transplantation in children. The TCRbeta library was prepared with unique molecular identifiers. In TCRdb, the PCR reads were re-called with MiXCR into one record per CDR3 protein. The sample has 250,000 to 400,000 distinct CDR3 sequences, approximately 23% seen once. This chain links TRBV20-1 with TRBJ2-7; the D gene could be TRBD1 or TRBD2 (5 bases each). The receptor was derived from a male patient younger than 18 who had a stem cell transplant for acute lymphoblastic leukemia, so the T cells may come from the graft donor. This specimen was PBMCs, mostly from graft donor cells, taken 180 days after TCRalphabeta/CD19-depleted stem cell transplant. CDR3 residues: CSASAGTQLSEQYF. In DNA, the CDR3 is TGCAGTGCTAGTGCCGGGACCCAGCTTAGCGAGCAGTACTTC.